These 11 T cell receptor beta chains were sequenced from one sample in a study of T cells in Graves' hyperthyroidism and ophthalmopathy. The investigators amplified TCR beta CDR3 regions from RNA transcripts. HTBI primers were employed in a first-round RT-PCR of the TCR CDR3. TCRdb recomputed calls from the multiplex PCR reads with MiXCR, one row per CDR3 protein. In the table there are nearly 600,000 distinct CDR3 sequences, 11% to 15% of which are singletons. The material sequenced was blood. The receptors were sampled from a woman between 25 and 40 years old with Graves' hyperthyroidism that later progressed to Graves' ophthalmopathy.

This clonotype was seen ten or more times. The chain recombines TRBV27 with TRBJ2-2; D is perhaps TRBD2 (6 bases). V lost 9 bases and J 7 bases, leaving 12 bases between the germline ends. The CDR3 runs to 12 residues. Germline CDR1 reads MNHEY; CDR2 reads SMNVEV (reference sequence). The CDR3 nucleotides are TGTGCCAGTCAAGCGGGTAACGGGGAGCTGTTTTTT. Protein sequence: CASQAGNGELFF.

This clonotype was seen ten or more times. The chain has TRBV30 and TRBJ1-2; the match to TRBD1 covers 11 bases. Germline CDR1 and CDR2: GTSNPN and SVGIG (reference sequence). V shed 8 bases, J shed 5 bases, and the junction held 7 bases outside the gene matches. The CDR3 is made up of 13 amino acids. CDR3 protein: CAIPGQGEYGYTF. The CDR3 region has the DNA TGTGCCATCCCGGGACAGGGGGAGTATGGCTACACCTTC.

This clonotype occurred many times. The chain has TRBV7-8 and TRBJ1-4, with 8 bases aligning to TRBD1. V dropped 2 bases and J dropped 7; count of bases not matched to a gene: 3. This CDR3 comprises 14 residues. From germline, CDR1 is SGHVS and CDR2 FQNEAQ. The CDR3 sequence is CASSLRTGTEKLFF. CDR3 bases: TGTGCCAGCAGCTTAAGGACAGGGACTGAAAAACTGTTTTTT.

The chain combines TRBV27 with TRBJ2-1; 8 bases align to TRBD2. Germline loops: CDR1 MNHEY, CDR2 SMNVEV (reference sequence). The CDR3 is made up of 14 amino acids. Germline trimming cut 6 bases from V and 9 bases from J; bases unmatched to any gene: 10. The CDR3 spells CASSLTSARGEQFF. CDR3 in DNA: TGTGCCAGCAGCCTGACTAGCGCGAGGGGTGAGCAGTTCTTC.

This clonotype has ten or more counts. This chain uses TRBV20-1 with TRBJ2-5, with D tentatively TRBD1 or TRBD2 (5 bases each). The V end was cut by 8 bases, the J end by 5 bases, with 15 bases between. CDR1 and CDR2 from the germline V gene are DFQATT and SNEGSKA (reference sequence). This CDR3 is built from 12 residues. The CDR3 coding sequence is TGCAGTACCCAGGGATGGGGGGAGACCCAGTACTTC. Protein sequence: CSTQGWGETQYF.

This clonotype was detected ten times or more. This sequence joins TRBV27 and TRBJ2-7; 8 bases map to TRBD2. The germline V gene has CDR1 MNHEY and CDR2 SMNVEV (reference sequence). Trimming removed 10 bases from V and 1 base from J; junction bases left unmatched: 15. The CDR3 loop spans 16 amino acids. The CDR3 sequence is CATPGSSGNRSYEQYF. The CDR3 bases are TGTGCCACCCCCGGGAGTAGCGGGAACAGATCCTACGAGCAGTACTTC.

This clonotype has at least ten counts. CDR3 in amino acids: CASSPGTLDQETQYF. The CDR3 coding sequence is TGTGCCAGCAGCCCCGGGACCTTAGACCAAGAGACCCAGTACTTC. The V and J genes are TRBV7-9 and TRBJ2-5; D is tentatively TRBD1 or TRBD2 (5 bases each). This CDR3 comprises 15 residues. Trimming left V 5 bases short and J 0 bases short, with 13 bases between. Germline-derived CDR1 and CDR2 are SEHNR and FQNEAQ (reference sequence).

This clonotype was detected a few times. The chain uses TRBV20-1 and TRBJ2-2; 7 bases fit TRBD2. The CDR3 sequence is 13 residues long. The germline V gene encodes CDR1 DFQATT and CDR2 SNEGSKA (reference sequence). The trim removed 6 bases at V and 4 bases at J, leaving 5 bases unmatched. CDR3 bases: TGCAGTGCGGGCGGGAGATTCACCGGGGAGCTGTTTTTT. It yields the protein CSAGGRFTGELFF.

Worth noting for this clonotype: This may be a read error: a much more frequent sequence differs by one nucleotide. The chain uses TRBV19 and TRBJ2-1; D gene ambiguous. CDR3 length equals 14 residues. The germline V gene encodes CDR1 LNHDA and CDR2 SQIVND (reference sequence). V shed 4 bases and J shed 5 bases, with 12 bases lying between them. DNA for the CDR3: TGTGCCAGTAGTACTGTAGACGGCCACAATGAGCAGTTCTTC. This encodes CASSTVDGHNEQFF.

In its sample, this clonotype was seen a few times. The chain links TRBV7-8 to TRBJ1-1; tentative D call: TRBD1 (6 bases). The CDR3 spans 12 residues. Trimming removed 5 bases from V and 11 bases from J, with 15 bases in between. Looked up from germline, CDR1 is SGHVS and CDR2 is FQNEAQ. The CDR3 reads CASSPKGGEAFF. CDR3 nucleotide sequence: TGTGCCAGCAGCCCCAAGGGGGGTGAGGCTTTCTTT.

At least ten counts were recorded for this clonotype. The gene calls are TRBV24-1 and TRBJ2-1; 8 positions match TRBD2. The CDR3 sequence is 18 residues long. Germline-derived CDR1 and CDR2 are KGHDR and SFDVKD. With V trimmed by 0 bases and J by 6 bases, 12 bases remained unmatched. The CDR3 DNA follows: TGTGCCACCAGTGATTTGCCCGGGGGGGGGGACGGGGGCAATGAGCAGTTCTTC. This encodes CATSDLPGGGDGGNEQFF.